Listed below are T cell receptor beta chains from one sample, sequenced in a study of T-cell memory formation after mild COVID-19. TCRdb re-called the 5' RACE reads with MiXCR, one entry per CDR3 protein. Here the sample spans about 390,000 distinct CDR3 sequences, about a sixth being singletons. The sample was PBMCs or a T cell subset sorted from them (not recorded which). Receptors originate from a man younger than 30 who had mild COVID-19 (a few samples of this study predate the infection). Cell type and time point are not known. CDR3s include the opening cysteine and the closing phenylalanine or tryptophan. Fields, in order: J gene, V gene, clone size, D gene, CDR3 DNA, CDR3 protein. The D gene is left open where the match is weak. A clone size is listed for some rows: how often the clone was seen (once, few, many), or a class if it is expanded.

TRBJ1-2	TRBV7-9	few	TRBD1	TGTGCCAGCAGAACGGACAGGGGGCAGGGTGCTAACTATGGCTACACCTTC	CASRTDRGQGANYGYTF
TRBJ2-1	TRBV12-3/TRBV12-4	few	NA	TGTGCCAGCAGTTGGACTTTGGGGGATCAGAATGAGCAGTTCTTC	CASSWTLGDQNEQFF
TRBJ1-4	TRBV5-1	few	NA	TGCGCCAGCAGCTCCGGACAGCCTAATGAAAAACTGTTTTTT	CASSSGQPNEKLFF
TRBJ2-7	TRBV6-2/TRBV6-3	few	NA	TGTGCCAGCAGCCCAGCCCCGGGACAACCAATACCCGTCTACGAGCAGTACTTC	CASSPAPGQPIPVYEQYF
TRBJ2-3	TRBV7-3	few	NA	TGTGCCAGCAGCTTACTTGGGGTCCGGGAGGATACGCAGTATTTT	CASSLLGVREDTQYF
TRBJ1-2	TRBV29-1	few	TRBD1	TGCAGCGTTGGAGGGACAGGGTATGGCTACACCTTC	CSVGGTGYGYTF
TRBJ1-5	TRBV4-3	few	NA	TGCGCCAGCAGCCCTAGAGACGGCCCGAAGAGCAATCAGCCCCAGCATTTT	CASSPRDGPKSNQPQHF
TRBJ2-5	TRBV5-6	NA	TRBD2	TGTGCCAGCAGTCCAGGCGGGGGGCGGGCGAAAGAGACCCAGTACTTC	CASSPGGGRAKETQYF
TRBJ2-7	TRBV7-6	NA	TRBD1	TGTGCCAGCAGCTCCAGCGGACAGGACAGCTCCTACGAGCAGTACTTC	CASSSSGQDSSYEQYF
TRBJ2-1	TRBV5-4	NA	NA	TGTGCCAGCAGCGGGGGGACACCGGGGCTTGGTGAGCAGTTCTTC	CASSGGTPGLGEQFF
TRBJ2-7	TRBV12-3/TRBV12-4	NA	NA	TGTGCCAGCAGGGTCCACCACTACGAGCAGTACTTC	CASRVHHYEQYF
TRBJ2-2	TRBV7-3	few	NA	TGTGCCAGCAGCTTAAAGGGGACAATCAGTACCGGGGAGCTGTTTTTT	CASSLKGTISTGELFF
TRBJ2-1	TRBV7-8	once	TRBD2	TGTGCCAGCAGCTACGCGGGGGGGCCGGGTGTTAATGAGCAGTTCTTC	CASSYAGGPGVNEQFF
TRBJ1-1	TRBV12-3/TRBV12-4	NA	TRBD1	TGTGCCAGCAGCCCTTCTAGAGGGGGCCTCGTGAACACTGAAGCTTTCTTT	CASSPSRGGLVNTEAFF
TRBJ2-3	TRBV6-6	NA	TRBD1	TGTGCCAGCAGCTGGACATACAGGGGAGATACGCAGTATTTT	CASSWTYRGDTQYF
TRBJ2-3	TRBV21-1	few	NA	TGTGCCAGCAGCAAAGTGGAGCTAGCTATGACGACAGATACGCAGTATTTT	CASSKVELAMTTDTQYF
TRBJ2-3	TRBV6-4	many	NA	TGTGCCAGCAGTGAAGGAGGGGGGGCAGATACGCAGTATTTT	CASSEGGGADTQYF
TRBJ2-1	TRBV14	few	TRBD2	TGTGCCAGCAGCCAAGTTGGCGGGGGAAACCGCTACAATGAGCAGTTCTTC	CASSQVGGGNRYNEQFF
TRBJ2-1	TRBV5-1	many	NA	TGCGCCAGCAGCGGGTCGGGTGACAATGAGCAGTTCTTC	CASSGSGDNEQFF
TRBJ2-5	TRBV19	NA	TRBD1	TGTGCCAGGGGGACAGGGATATGGGAGACCCAGTACTTC	CARGTGIWETQYF
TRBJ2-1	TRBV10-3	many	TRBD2	TGTGCCATCAGCCCGGGGGGAGCGGGTGGGGATGAGCAGTTCTTC	CAISPGGAGGDEQFF
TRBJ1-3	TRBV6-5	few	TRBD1	TGTGCCAGCAGTTCCATTGGGACAGGGGGTTACACCATATATTTT	CASSSIGTGGYTIYF
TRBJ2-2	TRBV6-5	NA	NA	TGTGCCAGCAGTCCCCCGGGGGCGCGCACCGGGGAGCTGTTTTTT	CASSPPGARTGELFF
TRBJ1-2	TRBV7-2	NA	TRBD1	TGTGCCAGCAGCTTAGTGGAACAGGGGTCTGGCTACACCTTC	CASSLVEQGSGYTF
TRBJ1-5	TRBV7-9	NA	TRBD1	TGTGCCAGCAGCTATCCGGGACAGAATCAGCCCCAGCATTTT	CASSYPGQNQPQHF
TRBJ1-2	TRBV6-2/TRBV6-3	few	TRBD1	TGTGCCAGCAGCCGCCGACAGGGATTTAACTATGGCTACACCTTC	CASSRRQGFNYGYTF
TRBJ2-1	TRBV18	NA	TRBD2	TGTGCCAGCTCCCGAGGGACTAGCGGGGTGAATGAGCAGTTCTTC	CASSRGTSGVNEQFF
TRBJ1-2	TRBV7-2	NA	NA	TGTGCCAGCAGCTCCCCGGTTTTGGAGGGCTACACCTTC	CASSSPVLEGYTF
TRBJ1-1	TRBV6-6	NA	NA	TGTGCCACCGCAGGGGTGGGGACTGAGGCTTTCTTT	CATAGVGTEAFF
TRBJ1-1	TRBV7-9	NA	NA	TGTGCCAGCAGCTCCCAGGGGAGTGTAGTAGCTGAAGCTTTCTTT	CASSSQGSVVAEAFF
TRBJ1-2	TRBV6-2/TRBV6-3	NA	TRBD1	TGTGCCAGCAGTTTGAACAGGGGACCCTATGGCTACACCTTC	CASSLNRGPYGYTF
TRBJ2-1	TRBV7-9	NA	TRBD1	TGTGCCAGCAGCTTAGTCGGACAGGCCGACTATGAGCAGTTCTTC	CASSLVGQADYEQFF
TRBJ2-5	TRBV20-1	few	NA	TGCAGTGCTAGGGGGACCTTTTTAAGAGAGACCCAGTACTTC	CSARGTFLRETQYF
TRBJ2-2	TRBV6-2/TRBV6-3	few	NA	TGTGCCAGCAGCAATAGAGCGACTGACACCGGGGAGCTGTTTTTT	CASSNRATDTGELFF
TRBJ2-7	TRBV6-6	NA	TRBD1	TGTGCTGTTTACGGGACAGCTTTCTACGAGCAGTACTTC	CAVYGTAFYEQYF
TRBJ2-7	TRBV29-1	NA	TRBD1	TGCAGCGCAAAGACAGGGCTCTACGAGCAGTACTTC	CSAKTGLYEQYF
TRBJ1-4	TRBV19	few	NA	TGTGCCAGTAGTCGACAGCTTAATGAAAAACTGTTTTTT	CASSRQLNEKLFF
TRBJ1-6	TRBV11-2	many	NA	TGTGCCAGCAGCTCCCTGTATAATTCACCCCTCCACTTT	CASSSLYNSPLHF
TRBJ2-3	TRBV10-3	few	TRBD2	TGTGCCATCAGTGAGTTTAGACGGGGGGGCCTTACAGATACGCAGTATTTT	CAISEFRRGGLTDTQYF
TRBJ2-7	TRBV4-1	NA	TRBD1	TGCGCCAGCAGCCAAGTAACAGGGGACGACGAGCAGTACTTC	CASSQVTGDDEQYF
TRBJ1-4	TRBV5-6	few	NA	TGTGCCAGCAGCTTTCGACAGACTGGAGAAAAACTGTTTTTT	CASSFRQTGEKLFF
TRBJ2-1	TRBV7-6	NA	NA	TGTGCCAGCAGCCTATTATCCGGGGTTTCCTACAATGAGCAGTTCTTC	CASSLLSGVSYNEQFF
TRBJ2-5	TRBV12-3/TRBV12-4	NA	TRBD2	TGTGCCAGCAATAAGGCGGGGGGGCCAAGCATTAAGGAGACCCAGTACTTC	CASNKAGGPSIKETQYF
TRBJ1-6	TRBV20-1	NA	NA	TGCAGTGCTAGAGTTGGAGTATCGCTCCACTTT	CSARVGVSLHF
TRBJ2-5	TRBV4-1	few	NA	TGCGCCAGCTCCCTTTCGCCTCCAGGGGCGTGGGAGACCCAGTACTTC	CASSLSPPGAWETQYF
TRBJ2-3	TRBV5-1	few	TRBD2	TGCGCCAGCAGCTTGTTGGGAAGGACTAGCGGGGCTCAGGATACGCAGTATTTT	CASSLLGRTSGAQDTQYF
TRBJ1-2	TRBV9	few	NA	TGTGCCAGCAGCGCTTTCGCAGGCTATGGCTACACCTTC	CASSAFAGYGYTF
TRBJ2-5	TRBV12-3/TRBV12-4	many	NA	TGTGCCAGCAGTTTCGTGCCCGAGGAGACCCAGTACTTC	CASSFVPEETQYF